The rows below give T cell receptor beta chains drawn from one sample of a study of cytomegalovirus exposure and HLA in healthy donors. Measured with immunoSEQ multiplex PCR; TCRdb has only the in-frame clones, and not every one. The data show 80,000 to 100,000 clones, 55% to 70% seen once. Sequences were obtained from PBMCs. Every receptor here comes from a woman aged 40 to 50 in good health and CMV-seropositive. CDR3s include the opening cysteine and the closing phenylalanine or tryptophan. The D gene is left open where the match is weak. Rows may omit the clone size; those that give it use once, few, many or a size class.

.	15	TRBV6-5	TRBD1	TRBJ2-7	TGTGCCAGCAGTTCCCGGGACAGGGGCTTCTACGAGCAGTACTTC	CASSSRDRGFYEQYF
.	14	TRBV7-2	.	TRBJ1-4	TGTGCCAGCAGCCGAGGGGGGGCTGGTGAAAAACTGTTTTTT	CASSRGGAGEKLFF
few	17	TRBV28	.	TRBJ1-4	TGTGCCAGCAGCCGGTGGGAGGGTCTATATGCTAATGAAAAACTGTTTTTT	CASSRWEGLYANEKLFF
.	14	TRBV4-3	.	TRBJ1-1	TGCGCCAGCAGCCAATCCAGGCGGGGCACTGAAGCTTTCTTT	CASSQSRRGTEAFF
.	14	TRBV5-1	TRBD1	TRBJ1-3	TGCGCCAGCAGCCTTGACAGGGCTGGAAACACCATATATTTT	CASSLDRAGNTIYF
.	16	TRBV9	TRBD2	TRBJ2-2	TGTGCCAGCAGCGTGGGGGGTAGCGGGAGGACCGGGGAGCTGTTTTTT	CASSVGGSGRTGELFF
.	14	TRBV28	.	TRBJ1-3	TGTGCCAGCAGTTGGACAGTCTCTGGAAACACCATATATTTT	CASSWTVSGNTIYF
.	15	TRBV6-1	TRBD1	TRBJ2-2	TGTGCCAGCCTCCGGGACAGGGATGGCACCGGGGAGCTGTTTTTT	CASLRDRDGTGELFF
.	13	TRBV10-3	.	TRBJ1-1	TGTGCCATCAGTGAGATAATGAACACTGAAGCTTTCTTT	CAISEIMNTEAFF
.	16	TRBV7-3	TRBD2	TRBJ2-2	TGTGCCAGCAGCTCCGAAGCGGGGCTGAACACCGGGGAGCTGTTTTTT	CASSSEAGLNTGELFF
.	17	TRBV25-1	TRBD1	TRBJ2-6	TGTGCCAGCATGAGGTCGTCAGGGGGCGAGGGGGCCAACGTCCTGACTTTC	CASMRSSGGEGANVLTF
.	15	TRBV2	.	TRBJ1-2	TGTGCCAGCAGTGTCGTAGCCAGAGAGAACTATGGCTACACCTTC	CASSVVARENYGYTF
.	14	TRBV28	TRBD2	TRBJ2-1	TGTGCCAGCAGTCCGGGGGGAATCTACAATGAGCAGTTCTTC	CASSPGGIYNEQFF
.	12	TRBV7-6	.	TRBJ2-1	TGTGCCAGCAGCTTAGGAGTTAATGAGCAGTTCTTC	CASSLGVNEQFF
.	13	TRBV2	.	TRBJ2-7	TGTGCCAGCAACGGGGGAGGATCCTACGAGCAGTACTTC	CASNGGGSYEQYF
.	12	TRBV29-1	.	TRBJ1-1	TGCAGCTCCCTGGGCCCGAACACTGAAGCTTTCTTT	CSSLGPNTEAFF
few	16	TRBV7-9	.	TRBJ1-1	TGTGCCAGCAGCTTTGCGCCTGACAGGCCGAACACTGAAGCTTTCTTT	CASSFAPDRPNTEAFF
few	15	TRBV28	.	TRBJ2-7	TGTGCCAGCAGTCCACCGTTTAGCCACTCCTACGAGCAGTACTTC	CASSPPFSHSYEQYF
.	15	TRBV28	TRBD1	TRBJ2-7	TGTGCCAGCAGTTCGGGACAGTCGAGCTCCTACGAGCAGTACTTC	CASSSGQSSSYEQYF
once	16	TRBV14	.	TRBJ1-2	TGTGCCAGCAGCCAATCCACCGGGGACTTTAACTATGGCTACACCTTC	CASSQSTGDFNYGYTF
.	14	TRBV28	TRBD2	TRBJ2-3	TGTGCCAGCAGTTTAATCGGGAGGGGAGATACGCAGTATTTT	CASSLIGRGDTQYF
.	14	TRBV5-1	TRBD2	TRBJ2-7	TGCGCCAGCAGCTCTTTAGCGGGGGGGTACGAGCAGTACTTC	CASSSLAGGYEQYF
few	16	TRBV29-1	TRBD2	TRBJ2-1	TGCAGCGTTCTGCCTAGCGGACCAAGCTCCTACAATGAGCAGTTCTTC	CSVLPSGPSSYNEQFF
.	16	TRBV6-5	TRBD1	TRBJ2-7	TGTGCCAGCAGTTACGGCGGGACAGGGGGAACCTACGAGCAGTACTTC	CASSYGGTGGTYEQYF
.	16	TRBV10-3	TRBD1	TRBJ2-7	TGTGCCATCAGTGAAAGAGGGGGGACAGGGTTCTACGAGCAGTACTTC	CAISERGGTGFYEQYF
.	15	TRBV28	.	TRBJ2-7	TGTGCCAGCAGTTTGGGTTTAAACAGAGGGTACGAGCAGTACTTC	CASSLGLNRGYEQYF
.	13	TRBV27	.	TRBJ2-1	TGTGCCAGCAGTTTATCGGCGGGGAATGAGCAGTTCTTC	CASSLSAGNEQFF
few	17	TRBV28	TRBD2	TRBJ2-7	TGTGCCAGCAGAGCATCGAAACTAGCGGGAGAAAACTACGAGCAGTACTTC	CASRASKLAGENYEQYF
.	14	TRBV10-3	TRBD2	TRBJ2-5	TGTGCCATCAGTGATCCGGGAGGGGGTGAGACCCAGTACTTC	CAISDPGGGETQYF
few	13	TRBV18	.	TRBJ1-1	TGTGCCAGCTCACCGTCGGTCAACACTGAAGCTTTCTTT	CASSPSVNTEAFF
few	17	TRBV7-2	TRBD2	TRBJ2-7	TGTGCCAGCAGCCTCATTGGTGGGACTAGCGGGAGTAGCGAGCAGTACTTC	CASSLIGGTSGSSEQYF
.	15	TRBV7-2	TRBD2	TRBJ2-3	TGTGCCAGCAGCGACCCGGGACTAGCGGCAGATACGCAGTATTTT	CASSDPGLAADTQYF
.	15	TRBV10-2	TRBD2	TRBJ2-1	TGCGCCAGCAGTGAAATAGCGGGAGTTGGCAATGAGCAGTTCTTC	CASSEIAGVGNEQFF
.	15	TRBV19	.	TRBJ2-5	TGTGCCAGTAGTATATACATCTGGCAGCAAGAGACCCAGTACTTC	CASSIYIWQQETQYF
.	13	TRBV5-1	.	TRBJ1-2	TGCGCCAGCAGGGGGCAATTGGACTATGGCTACACCTTC	CASRGQLDYGYTF
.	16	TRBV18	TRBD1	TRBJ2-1	TGTGCCAGCTCACCAGGCCTGACAGGGTCCGGGGATGAGCAGTTCTTC	CASSPGLTGSGDEQFF
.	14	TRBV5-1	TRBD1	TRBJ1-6	TGCGCCAGCAGCCAGACAGGGGGAAATTCACCCCTCCACTTT	CASSQTGGNSPLHF
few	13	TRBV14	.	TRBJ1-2	TGTGCCAGCAGCCAAGGAGGTGGCTATGGCTACACCTTC	CASSQGGGYGYTF
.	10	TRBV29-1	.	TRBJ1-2	TGCAGCGCCAGGGACTATGGCTACACCTTC	CSARDYGYTF
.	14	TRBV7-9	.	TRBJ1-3	TGTGCCAGCCTCCTCGGGGGGCTCGGGGACACCATATATTTT	CASLLGGLGDTIYF
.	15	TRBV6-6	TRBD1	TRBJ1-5	TGTGCCAGCAGTTATTGGGAACAGGGGAATCAGCCCCAGCATTTT	CASSYWEQGNQPQHF
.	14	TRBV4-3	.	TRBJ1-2	TGCGCCAGCAGCCAAGATTCGCCGAGCTATGGCTACACCTTC	CASSQDSPSYGYTF
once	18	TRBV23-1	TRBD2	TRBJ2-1	TGCGCCAGCAGTCAATCGAGGGGGAGCGGGAGTCCCTACAATGAGCAGTTCTTC	CASSQSRGSGSPYNEQFF
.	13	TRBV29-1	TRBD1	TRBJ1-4	TGCAGCGCCCGGGACAGACGTTCTGAAAAACTGTTTTTT	CSARDRRSEKLFF
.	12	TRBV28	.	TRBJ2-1	TGTGCCAGCAGTTTAAGCGACAATGAGCAGTTCTTC	CASSLSDNEQFF
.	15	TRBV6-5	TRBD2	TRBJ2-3	TGTGCCAGCAGACGGACTAGCGGACGACCTGATACGCAGTATTTT	CASRRTSGRPDTQYF
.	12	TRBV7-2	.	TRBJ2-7	TGTGCCAGCAGCCCAGGTTTCGATCCCCAGTACTTC	CASSPGFDPQYF
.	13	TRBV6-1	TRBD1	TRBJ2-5	TGTGCCAGCACCGCCGGACAGGGTGGGCAGCAGTACTTC	CASTAGQGGQQYF
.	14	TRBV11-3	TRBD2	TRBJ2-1	TGTGCCAGCAGCTACGGGACTAGCGGGAGTGAGCAGTTCTTC	CASSYGTSGSEQFF
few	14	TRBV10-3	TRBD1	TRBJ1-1	TGTGCCATCAGACGGGACAGAGGTGGTACTGAAGCTTTCTTT	CAIRRDRGGTEAFF